These T cell receptor beta chains were read from a single sample in a study of T cell repertoires in cytomegalovirus infection. TCRdb reprocessed the reads via MiXCR and lists one record per CDR3 protein. This table has hundreds of thousands of distinct CDR3 sequences, approximately 24% appearing once. The sequenced sample consisted of CD8+ T cells from PBMCs. The receptors originated from a human donor in good health (CMV status not recorded). Some clones in this sample may be carry-over from other donors' samples. Both conserved end residues are part of each CDR3. Fields, in order: D gene, clone size, J gene, V gene, CDR3 DNA, CDR3 protein. A D gene is named only where the DNA matches it firmly. Clone size appears in some rows only: once, few, many, or a class for an expanded clone.

- - TRBJ2-5 TRBV14 TGTGCCAGCAGCCAAGATTGGGTCCTTCGAGAGACCCAGTACTTC CASSQDWVLRETQYF
TRBD2 many TRBJ2-1 TRBV7-6 TGTGCCACCCAACTGAATAGCGGGGGGGCGATATCCTACAATGAGCAGTTCTTC CATQLNSGGAISYNEQFF
TRBD2 - TRBJ2-5 TRBV7-9 TGTGCCAGCAGCAAAGGGACTAGCGGGGGAGAGACCCAGTACTTC CASSKGTSGGETQYF
- few TRBJ2-1 TRBV27 TGTGCCAGCAGCTTTTGGGGACAAAAGCAGTTCTTC CASSFWGQKQFF
- - TRBJ1-6 TRBV6-5 TGTGCCAGCAGTTACTCGGGGGCAATCTTCCCTAATTTACCCCTCCACTTT CASSYSGAIFPNLPLHF
TRBD1 - TRBJ1-5 TRBV10-2 TGCGCCAGCAGTGAGGAAGACAGGGTAAATCAGCCCCAGCATTTT CASSEEDRVNQPQHF
- - TRBJ1-6 TRBV11-2 TGTGCCAGCAGCGGGGGGGACTCGAGGTATAATTCACCCCTCCACTTT CASSGGDSRYNSPLHF
TRBD1 - TRBJ1-1 TRBV20-1 TGCAGTGCTAACTCCGACAGGGACACTGAAGCTTTCTTT CSANSDRDTEAFF
- many TRBJ1-1 TRBV7-2 TGTGCCAGCAGCTTAGGGGGGACGGTGAACACTGAAGCTTTCTTT CASSLGGTVNTEAFF
- - TRBJ1-5 TRBV20-1 TGCAGTGCTATAGAGACAGCTATGGGGCGCAATCAGCCCCAGCATTTT CSAIETAMGRNQPQHF
- - TRBJ1-2 TRBV19 TGTGCCAGTAGTATAGAGGCCCTGAACTATGGCTACACCTTC CASSIEALNYGYTF
- many TRBJ2-1 TRBV7-6 TGTGCCAGCAGCTTAGCTTCGTTGATGGAGAGTGAGCAGTTCTTC CASSLASLMESEQFF
- few TRBJ1-2 TRBV23-1 TGCGCCAGCAGGGGAACAGGGATAGTTAGCTATGGCTACACCTTC CASRGTGIVSYGYTF
TRBD1 many TRBJ1-1 TRBV7-6 TGTGCCAGCAGCCGGACAGGGGCGGGAGGTGAAGCTTTCTTT CASSRTGAGGEAFF
- - TRBJ1-1 TRBV7-6 TGTGCCAGCAGCTTAGCGGAGGCTTGGAACACTGAAGCTTTCTTT CASSLAEAWNTEAFF
TRBD2 - TRBJ2-2 TRBV4-1 TGCGCCAGCAGCCAAATAGCGGGGGGTGGAATCGGGGAGCTGTTTTTT CASSQIAGGGIGELFF
- few TRBJ2-7 TRBV28 TGTGCCAGCAGTTTGAGAGGGACGTTAGGGGACGAGCAGTACTTC CASSLRGTLGDEQYF
- - TRBJ2-2 TRBV7-9 TGTGCCAGCAGCTCAAGCCGGGTCCTGAACACCGGGGAGCTGTTTTTT CASSSSRVLNTGELFF
- few TRBJ1-1 TRBV9 TGTGCCAGCAGCGTCCCTGCGATCTTT CASSVPAIF
TRBD2 few TRBJ2-7 TRBV20-1 TGCAGTGCTCCTTTTATAGGACTAGCGGGGGGCTGGGAGCAGTACTTC CSAPFIGLAGGWEQYF
- few TRBJ2-3 TRBV20-1 TGCAGTGCACTCCTCTGGGCCCAGTCTAGCACAGATACGCAGTATTTT CSALLWAQSSTDTQYF
TRBD1 few TRBJ1-1 TRBV3-1 TGTGCCAGCAGCCAAGGGACAGGACAAGCTTTCTTT CASSQGTGQAFF
- many TRBJ2-1 TRBV7-3 TGTGCCAGCAGCTCGAACAGGGCCCCCTACAATGAGCAGTTCTTC CASSSNRAPYNEQFF
TRBD2 - TRBJ2-3 TRBV20-1 TGCAGTGCCCAAGGACTAGCGGGCGAGACAGATACGCAGTATTTT CSAQGLAGETDTQYF
TRBD2 many TRBJ2-3 TRBV7-3 TGTGCCAGCAGTCAAACGGGGGGGCTGGGTGATACGCAGTATTTT CASSQTGGLGDTQYF
- few TRBJ2-1 TRBV5-4 TGTGCCAGCAGTAGGGGTACCAACTACAATGAGCAGTTCTTC CASSRGTNYNEQFF
TRBD2 few TRBJ2-1 TRBV6-2/TRBV6-3 TGTGCCAGCAGTCCCCTGACTAGCCTTTCCTACAATGAGCAGTTCTTC CASSPLTSLSYNEQFF
- few TRBJ1-1 TRBV7-9 TGTGCCAGCAGCAGCGGATCAGGGACCACTGAAGCTTTCTTT CASSSGSGTTEAFF
- - TRBJ2-3 TRBV2 TGTGCCATCGCCGGGACTTTCACAGATACGCAGTATTTT CAIAGTFTDTQYF
- once TRBJ1-1 TRBV20-1 TGCAGTGCTTTTCATAAGAACACTGAAGCTTTCTTT CSAFHKNTEAFF
- many TRBJ2-2 TRBV7-8 TGTGCCAGCAGCTTTCCTGAGGGGGAAAACACCGGGGAGCTGTTTTTT CASSFPEGENTGELFF
TRBD1 few TRBJ1-2 TRBV20-1 TGCAGTGCTAGGACAGGGAATAGCTACACCTTC CSARTGNSYTF
- few TRBJ1-1 TRBV6-6 TGTGCCAGCAGTTACCCCATGGCGGGGAAGAACACTGAAGCTTTCTTT CASSYPMAGKNTEAFF
- many TRBJ1-6 TRBV10-3 TGTGCCATCAGTGATTCGTCAAGGGACCTTAATTCACCCCTCCACTTT CAISDSSRDLNSPLHF
- many TRBJ1-2 TRBV6-2/TRBV6-3 TGTGCCAGCAGTTACTCTCCAACAGGGTATGGCTACACCTTC CASSYSPTGYGYTF
- few TRBJ2-6 TRBV6-2/TRBV6-3 TGTGCCAGCAGCCTGGAACAGGACCTAATCGGGGCCAACGTCCTGACTTTC CASSLEQDLIGANVLTF